This T cell receptor (beta chain) was captured in a study of Graves' ophthalmopathy and Graves' hyperthyroidism. Notes on this clonotype: Its specificity is unknown.

The germline CDR1 and CDR2 sequences are MNHEY and SVGEGT. CDR3 size: 18 residues. V was clipped by 4 bases and J by 2 bases; unmatched bases: 5. Pregnant or lactating patients and those with other autoimmune diseases or uncontrolled infections were excluded. A roughly 10 ml volume of fresh peripheral blood provided the PBMCs. RNA transcripts were the source from which TCR beta CDR3 regions were amplified. First-round RT-PCR with HTBI primers preceded a second-round multiplex PCR. TCRdb itself ran the multiplex PCR reads through MiXCR, one entry per CDR3 protein. The sample has a few hundred thousand distinct CDR3 sequences, 15% seen once. Study outcomes and limitations: Most expanded clonotypes in thyroid above 0.001 frequency also showed up in blood. This model predicted ophthalmopathy progression (sensitivity 70.59%, specificity around 72%).

This receptor was obtained from a woman between 18 and 30 years old with stable Graves' hyperthyroidism. V and J are TRBV6-2 or TRBV6-3 and TRBJ2-2; 15 positions match TRBD2. Sequenced input: peripheral blood. CDR3 nucleotide sequence: TGTGCCAGCAGTTCCCGGACTAGCGGGGGGGTAAACACCGGGGAGCTGTTTTTT. Its protein is CASSSRTSGGVNTGELFF.